This record concerns one TCR beta chain sequence. Its antigen remains unidentified. This sample was taken from a study of long-term antiretroviral therapy in people with HIV. Study overall: There is a gap of about a decade between the earliest samples and the later 2015 immediate-ART recommendation. Points from the study as a whole: Once patients were on ART, diversity went higher but still fell short of transplant donor controls. Therapy changes, viral resistance and ART adherence were not documented in the available data.

immunoSEQ v3.0 was run at survey level. Clones were sequenced by immunoSEQ multiplex PCR, and TCRdb holds only the in-frame ones, with some missing. The repertoire holds 20,000 to 30,000 clones, with roughly 79% as singletons. The source of this sequence is a woman between 18 and 29 years old with HIV. The source material was unsorted PBMCs, sampled at the start of antiretroviral therapy, before treatment.

Here the CDR3 reads CASSLAGGATEAFF. The DNA of the CDR3 is TGCGCCAGCAGCTTGGCCGGGGGGGCTACTGAAGCTTTCTTT. The chain couples TRBV5-1 to TRBJ1-1, with a tentative D call TRBD1 (6 bases). The CDR3 runs 14 residues. Looked up from germline, CDR1 is SGHRS and CDR2 is YFSETQ. V was trimmed by 0 bases and J by 5 bases, leaving 11 bases between them.